The T cell receptor (beta chain) under discussion was sequenced for a study of T cell repertoires in cytomegalovirus infection. This CDR3 comprises 14 residues. Germline CDR1 and CDR2: MNHEY and SMNVEV (reference sequence). Trimming left V 6 bases short and J 4 bases short, with 16 bases between. As regards this clonotype: Its target is unknown.

Via MiXCR, TCRdb re-called the reads, giving one row per CDR3 protein. The data contain about 900,000 distinct CDR3 sequences, approximately 31% of them singletons. The sample was cultured CD8+ T cells from PBMCs, taken from culture after CMV antigen stimulation. The chain employs TRBV27 and TRBJ2-7; D possibly corresponds to TRBD1 (5 bases). This TCR was sampled from a human donor in good health (CMV status not recorded). Some clones in this sample may be carry-over from other donors' samples. The CDR3 loop reads CASRDTARWYEQYV. The CDR3 DNA sequence: TGTGCCAGCAGGGACACCGCCCGATGGTACGAGCAGTACGTC.